A single sample gave rise to the 28 T cell receptor beta chains below, sequenced in a study of blood T cell repertoires in COVID-19. The table came from immunoSEQ multiplex PCR; TCRdb's copy has only in-frame clones and leaves some out. The sample holds about 200,000 clones, about 80% seen once. Specimen: peripheral blood. The receptors were gathered from a human donor with acute or convalescent COVID-19. The donor label of this sample is uncertain.

CDR3 sequence (DNA): TGTGCCAGTAGTATGACAGGAGGCACAGATACGCAGTATTTT. It translates to CASSMTGGTDTQYF. J is TRBJ2-3 and V is TRBV19, with D maybe TRBD1 (6 bases). Germline values: CDR1 LNHDA, CDR2 SQIVND (reference sequence). The V end lost 3 bases, the J end lost 1 base, and 8 bases lay between the germline ends. The CDR3 is 14 amino acids.

The genes are TRBV19 and TRBJ1-1, with a possible D match to TRBD1 (6 bases). The CDR3 runs to 17 residues. CDR1 and CDR2 (germline): LNHDA, SQIVND (reference sequence). The V and J ends lost 6 bases and 2 bases respectively, with 22 bases between them. The CDR3 bases are TGTGCCAGTAGACGTCCCGGCGGGGGGGCACGAAACACTGAAGCTTTCTTT. Its translation: CASRRPGGGARNTEAFF.

This chain uses TRBV5-1 with TRBJ1-6; D not certain. V was pared by 1 base and J by 9 bases, with 17 bases between. The CDR3 covers 16 residues. In germline, CDR1 is SGHRS, CDR2 YFSETQ. CDR3 DNA sequence: TGCGCCAGCAGCTTGAACTCCGACTGGGCGGGTTCACCCCTCCACTTT. It translates to CASSLNSDWAGSPLHF.

The chain employs TRBV9 and TRBJ1-3, with D perhaps TRBD1 (6 bases). Trimming shortened V by 0 bases and J by 5 bases, and 9 bases separated the two germline ends. The CDR3 is made up of 14 amino acids. CDR1 and CDR2 (germline): SGDLS, YYNGEE. The CDR3 here is CASSVGGQRNTIYF. The CDR3 coding sequence is TGTGCCAGCAGCGTAGGTGGACAGAGAAACACCATATATTTT.

This rearrangement joins TRBV27 to TRBJ1-3, with D unresolved. Trimming left V 4 bases short and J 6 bases short, with 19 bases between. The CDR3 is 16 amino acids. Germline loops: CDR1 MNHEY, CDR2 SMNVEV (reference sequence). CDR3 nucleotides: TGTGCCAGCAGTTCCTCAGGAATTGGTTCGGAAAACACCATATATTTT. It encodes CASSSSGIGSENTIYF.

The chain combines TRBV6-5 with TRBJ1-5; the match to TRBD1 covers 8 bases. The CDR3 consists of 14 residues. V was clipped by 6 bases and J by 6 bases; unmatched bases: 7. Germline CDR1 MNHEY, CDR2 SVGAGI. CDR3 amino acids: CASRPRTGSQPQHF. The CDR3 DNA follows: TGTGCCAGCAGACCTCGGACAGGGAGTCAGCCCCAGCATTTT.

The chain uses TRBV27 and TRBJ2-2; D is undetermined. Germline V lookup: CDR1 MNHEY, CDR2 SMNVEV (reference sequence). CDR3 length: 15 residues. V lost 8 bases and J 0 bases, leaving 13 bases between the germline ends. CDR3 residues: CASHAAVTNTGELFF. In DNA, the CDR3 is TGTGCCAGCCACGCCGCGGTGACGAACACCGGGGAGCTGTTTTTT.

The chain has TRBV7-3 and TRBJ2-7; 14 bases align to TRBD2. The junction had 1 base not matched to a gene; V was cut back by 0 bases and J by 3 bases. Per the germline V gene, CDR1 is SGHTA and CDR2 is FQGTGA. The CDR3 length is 16 residues. The CDR3 spells CASSLTGTSGSYEQYF. CDR3 nucleotide sequence: TGTGCCAGCAGCTTAACGGGGACTAGCGGGAGCTACGAGCAGTACTTC.

The chain combines TRBV27 with TRBJ2-7; 9 bases agree with TRBD1. V shed 5 bases, J shed 5 bases, and the junction held 10 bases outside the gene matches. The CDR3 sequence is 15 residues long. CDR1 and CDR2 (germline): MNHEY, SMNVEV (reference sequence). CDR3 in amino acids: CASSKGQGFIDEQYF. The CDR3 DNA reads as TGTGCCAGCAGTAAAGGACAGGGGTTTATTGACGAGCAGTACTTC.

This CDR3 reads CASRFGAGDFETQYF. CDR3 bases: TGTGCCAGCCGGTTCGGAGCGGGAGATTTTGAGACCCAGTACTTC. The chain recombines TRBV27 with TRBJ2-5; TRBD2 aligns across 8 bases. J gave up 5 bases and V 8 bases, and 13 bases lay outside the gene matches. CDR1 MNHEY and CDR2 SMNVEV come from the germline V gene (reference sequence). The CDR3 extends over 15 amino acids.

This clone has only a few counts. This rearrangement joins TRBV18 to TRBJ2-1; D not certain. This CDR3 has 11 amino acids. With 3 bases removed from V and 6 bases from J, the gap between germline ends came to 3 bases. Germline values: CDR1 KGHSH, CDR2 LQKENI. The CDR3 sequence: CASSPRNEQFF. The CDR3 nucleotides read TGTGCCAGCTCACCGCGCAATGAGCAGTTCTTC.

This rearrangement joins TRBV28 to TRBJ1-2; a weak D match, TRBD1 (5 bases). The CDR3 runs to 13 residues. The V gene's germline CDR1 is MDHEN and CDR2 SYDVKM. Deletions cut 7 bases from V and 1 base from J, with 10 bases between. CDR3 residues: CASTLGGNYGYTF. The CDR3 DNA reads as TGTGCCAGCACCCTGGGGGGTAACTATGGCTACACCTTC.

The chain has TRBV19 and TRBJ2-1, with D possibly matching TRBD2 (6 bases). The CDR3 length is 17 residues. The V end lost 5 bases, the J end lost 5 bases, and 22 bases lay between the germline ends. Germline V gene data show CDR1 as LNHDA and CDR2 as SQIVND (reference sequence). DNA of the CDR3: TGTGCCAGTAGTCCCCCGCTGGCGGGAAGTGTGGACAATGAGCAGTTCTTC. Protein: CASSPPLAGSVDNEQFF. The full variable domain, with the rest looked up from reference TRBV19 and TRBJ2-1, is DGGITQSPKYLFRKEGQNVTLSCEQNLNHDAMYWYRQDPGQGLRLIYYSQIVNDFQKGDIAEGYSVSREKKESFPLTVTSAQKNPTAFYLCASSPPLAGSVDNEQFFGPGTRLTVL.

This clone was observed once. The V and J genes are TRBV29-1 and TRBJ1-1, with TRBD1 matching over 9 bases. The CDR3 length is 12 residues. Germline trimming cut 4 bases from V and 4 bases from J; bases unmatched to any gene: 1. The germline V gene has CDR1 SQVTM and CDR2 ANQGSEA. Here the CDR3 reads CSVGQGVTEAFF. The CDR3 bases are TGCAGCGTTGGACAGGGGGTCACTGAAGCTTTCTTT.

This clone was picked up one time. The V and J genes are TRBV19 and TRBJ2-1, with 7 bases that match TRBD2. Trimming removed 3 bases from V and 15 bases from J; junction bases left unmatched: 8. The CDR3 totals 12 residues. The germline V gene has CDR1 LNHDA and CDR2 SQIVND (reference sequence). DNA of the CDR3: TGTGCCAGTAGTATTCCAGCGGGATACAGGTTCTTC. This gives the protein CASSIPAGYRFF.

This sequence joins TRBV5-4 and TRBJ1-1; 12 nucleotides align to TRBD1. Germline loops: CDR1 SGHNT, CDR2 YYREEE (reference sequence). With V trimmed by 3 bases and J by 1 base, 4 bases remained unmatched. CDR3 length: 16 amino acids. CDR3 sequence (DNA): TGTGCCAGCAGCTCGGGACAGGGGGCGACGAACACTGAAGCTTTCTTT. Amino acid sequence: CASSSGQGATNTEAFF.

The chain links TRBV6-6 to TRBJ1-6; D perhaps matches TRBD1 (6 bases). Germline-derived CDR1 and CDR2 are MNHNY and SVGAGI (reference sequence). The CDR3 consists of 17 residues. Trimming cost V 5 bases and J 0 bases, with 14 bases left between them. The CDR3 is CASSRSGQSSYNSPLHF. CDR3 DNA sequence: TGTGCCAGCAGTCGCTCCGGACAGAGCTCCTATAATTCACCCCTCCACTTT.

Worth noting for this clone: The same CDR3 arises from other DNA sequences in this sample as well. The V and J genes are TRBV7-3 and TRBJ1-2; the match to TRBD1 covers 9 bases. Germline V gene lookup returns CDR1 SGHTA and CDR2 FQGTGA. After removal of 4 bases from V and 5 bases from J, the junction contained 2 bases not matched to a gene. The CDR3 spans 13 residues. This CDR3 is CASSSGQGYGYTF. For the CDR3, the DNA is TGTGCCAGCAGCTCGGGACAGGGATATGGCTACACCTTC.

The CDR3 coding sequence is TGTGCCAGCAGCCTACTAGCGGGAGGATACGAGCAGTACTTC. Its protein product is CASSLLAGGYEQYF. The V and J genes are TRBV7-9 and TRBJ2-7; 12 bases are shared with TRBD2. V trimming: 5 bases; J trimming: 4 bases; junction bases outside the gene matches: 3. The CDR3 has 14 amino acids. Germline CDR1 and CDR2: SEHNR and FQNEAQ (reference sequence).

The chain employs TRBV6-1 and TRBJ1-1; D perhaps matches TRBD1 (6 bases). V lost 0 bases and J 10 bases, leaving 9 bases between the germline ends. The CDR3 has 12 residues. Germline assignment: CDR1 MNHNS and CDR2 SASEGT. This CDR3 reads CASSEARGLAFF. The DNA for the CDR3 is TGTGCCAGCAGTGAAGCAAGGGGGTTAGCTTTCTTT.

This clone was observed a few times. The V call is TRBV6-5, the J call TRBJ2-7; the D gene is possibly TRBD2 (5 bases). The germline gives CDR1 MNHEY, CDR2 SVGAGI. The V end lost 4 bases, the J end lost 6 bases, and 13 bases lay between the germline ends. The CDR3 loop spans 13 amino acids. The CDR3 coding sequence is TGTGCCAGCAGTTTAGAGGGCCGTCTCGAGCAGTACTTC. It codes for CASSLEGRLEQYF.

The CDR3 coding sequence is TGTGCCAGCAGTTCCACAGGGGTTGATGAAAAACTGTTTTTT. Its translation: CASSSTGVDEKLFF. The chain links TRBV28 to TRBJ1-4; 7 positions match TRBD1. Germline lookup yields CDR1 MDHEN and CDR2 SYDVKM. The J segment lost 6 bases and the V segment lost 4 bases, leaving 5 bases of the junction unmatched. This CDR3 comprises 14 residues.

The V call is TRBV14, the J call TRBJ2-2, with D maybe TRBD1 (5 bases). CDR1 and CDR2 from the germline V gene are SGHDN and FVKESK. CDR3 length: 13 amino acids. V gave up 6 bases and J gave up 4 bases, with 9 bases separating them. The CDR3, as DNA: TGTGCCAGCAGGCGACAGACCACCGGGGAGCTGTTTTTT. It codes for CASRRQTTGELFF.

The V call is TRBV10-3, the J call TRBJ1-2; D may be TRBD1 (5 bases). The germline gives CDR1 ENHRY, CDR2 SYGVKD. The CDR3 spans 14 residues. The V gene lost 6 bases and the J gene lost 3 bases, with 14 bases spanning the gap. CDR3 loop: CAIRASGGDYGYTF. CDR3 coding DNA: TGTGCCATCAGAGCTTCTGGGGGGGACTATGGCTACACCTTC.

V usage is TRBV11-2 and J usage is TRBJ1-6; 7 bases line up with TRBD1. The CDR3 length is 16 residues. The J segment lost 7 bases and the V segment lost 1 base, leaving 7 bases of the junction unmatched. Germline values: CDR1 SGHAT, CDR2 FQNNGV. The CDR3 loop is CASSLGLPGGNSPLHF. CDR3 DNA sequence: TGTGCCAGCAGCTTAGGCTTGCCAGGGGGGAATTCACCCCTCCACTTT.

The chain has TRBV4-1 and TRBJ1-2; 7 bases align to TRBD1. J was trimmed by 4 bases and V by 1 base; bases with no gene match: 12. From germline, CDR1 is MGHRA and CDR2 YSYEKL. The CDR3 has 17 residues. The CDR3 region is CASSQALTGKGVYGYTF. Here the CDR3 DNA reads TGCGCCAGCAGCCAAGCCCTGACAGGGAAGGGGGTCTATGGCTACACCTTC.

The V gene is TRBV19, the J gene TRBJ2-3, with 7 bases matching TRBD2. The CDR3 covers 16 residues. With V trimmed by 7 bases and J by 2 bases, 12 bases remained unmatched. CDR1 LNHDA and CDR2 SQIVND come from the germline V gene (reference sequence). The CDR3 is CASNPGGGGFTDTQYF. The CDR3 DNA follows: TGTGCCAGTAACCCCGGTGGGGGGGGGTTCACAGATACGCAGTATTTT.

The gene calls are TRBV11-2 and TRBJ2-1; 8 bases are a match to TRBD2. There are 16 residues in the CDR3. Germline CDR1 reads SGHAT; CDR2 reads FQNNGV. V lost 4 bases to trimming and J lost 5 bases; unmatched junction nucleotides: 10. CDR3 amino acids: CASSYYVQAGDNEQFF. DNA of the CDR3: TGTGCCAGCAGCTATTACGTCCAAGCGGGAGACAATGAGCAGTTCTTC.